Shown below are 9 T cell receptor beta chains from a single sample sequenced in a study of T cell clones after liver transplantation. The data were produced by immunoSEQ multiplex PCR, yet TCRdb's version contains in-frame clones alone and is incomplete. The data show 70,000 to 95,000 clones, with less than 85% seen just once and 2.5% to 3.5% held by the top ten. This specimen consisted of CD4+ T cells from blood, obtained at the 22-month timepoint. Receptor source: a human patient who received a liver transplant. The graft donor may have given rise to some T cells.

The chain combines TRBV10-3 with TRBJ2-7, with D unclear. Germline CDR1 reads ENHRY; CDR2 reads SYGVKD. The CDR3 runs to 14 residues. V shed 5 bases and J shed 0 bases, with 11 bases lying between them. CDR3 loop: CAISPLDLSYEQYF. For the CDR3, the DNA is TGTGCCATCAGTCCATTAGACCTCTCCTACGAGCAGTACTTC.

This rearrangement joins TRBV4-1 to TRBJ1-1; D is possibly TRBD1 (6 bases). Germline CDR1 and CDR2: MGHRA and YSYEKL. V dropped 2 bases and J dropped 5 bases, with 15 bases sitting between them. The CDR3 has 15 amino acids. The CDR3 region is CASSQNRAEGTEAFF. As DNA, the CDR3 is TGCGCCAGCAGCCAAAACAGGGCTGAAGGGACTGAAGCTTTCTTT.

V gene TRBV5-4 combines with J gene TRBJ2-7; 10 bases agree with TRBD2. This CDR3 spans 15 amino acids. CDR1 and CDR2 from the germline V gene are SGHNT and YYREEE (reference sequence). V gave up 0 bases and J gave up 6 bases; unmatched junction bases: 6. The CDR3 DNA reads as TGTGCCAGCAGCTTGGATTTTGGGACTAGCGCCGAGCAGTACTTC. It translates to CASSLDFGTSAEQYF.

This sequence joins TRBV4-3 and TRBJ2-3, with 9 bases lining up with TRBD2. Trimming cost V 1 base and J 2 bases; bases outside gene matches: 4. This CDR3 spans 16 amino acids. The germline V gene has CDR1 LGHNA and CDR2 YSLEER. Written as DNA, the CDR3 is TGCGCCAGCAGCCAAGGATCTAGCGGGGCCACAGATACGCAGTATTTT. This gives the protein CASSQGSSGATDTQYF.

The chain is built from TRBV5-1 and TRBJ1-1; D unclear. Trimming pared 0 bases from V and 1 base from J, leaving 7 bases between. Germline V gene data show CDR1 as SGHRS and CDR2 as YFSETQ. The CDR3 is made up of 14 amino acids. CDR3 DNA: TGCGCCAGCAGCTTGGTGGCGGCGAACACTGAAGCTTTCTTT. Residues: CASSLVAANTEAFF.

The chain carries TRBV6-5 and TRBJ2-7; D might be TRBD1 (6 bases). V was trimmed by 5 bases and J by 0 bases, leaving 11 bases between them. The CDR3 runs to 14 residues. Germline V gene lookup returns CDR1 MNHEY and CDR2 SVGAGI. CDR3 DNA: TGTGCCAGCAGTGGACAGCGGAGCTCCTACGAGCAGTACTTC. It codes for CASSGQRSSYEQYF.

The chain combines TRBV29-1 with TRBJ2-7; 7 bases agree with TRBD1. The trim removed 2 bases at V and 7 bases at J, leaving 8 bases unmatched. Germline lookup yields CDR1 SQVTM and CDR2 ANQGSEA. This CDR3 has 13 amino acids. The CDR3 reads CSVELQGVGEQYF. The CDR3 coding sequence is TGCAGCGTTGAATTGCAGGGGGTAGGTGAGCAGTACTTC.

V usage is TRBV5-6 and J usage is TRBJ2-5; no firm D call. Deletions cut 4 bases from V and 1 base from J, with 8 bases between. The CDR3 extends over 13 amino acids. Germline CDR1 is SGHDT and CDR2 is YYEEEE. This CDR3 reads CASSLVTQETQYF. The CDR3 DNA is TGTGCCAGCAGCCTAGTCACCCAAGAGACCCAGTACTTC.

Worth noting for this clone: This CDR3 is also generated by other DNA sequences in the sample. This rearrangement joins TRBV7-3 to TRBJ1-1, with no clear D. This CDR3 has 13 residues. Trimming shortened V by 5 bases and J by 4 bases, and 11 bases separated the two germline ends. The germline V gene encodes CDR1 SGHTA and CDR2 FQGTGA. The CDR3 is CASSPGGGTEAFF. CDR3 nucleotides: TGTGCCAGCAGCCCCGGCGGCGGCACTGAAGCTTTCTTT.